The present entry profiles one TCR beta chain with its context. CDR1 and CDR2 (germline): SGHAT, FQNNGV. CDR3 length: 18 amino acids. V lost 2 bases and J lost 5; bases outside the gene matches: 16. The repertoire was sequenced with immunoSEQ multiplex PCR; TCRdb's copy has only in-frame clones and lacks some. The sample contains roughly 450,000 clones, less than 95% of which appear only once. These data originate in a study of blood T cell repertoires in COVID-19. The sequenced sample consisted of PBMCs or T cells enriched from blood (not recorded which). This clonotype was obtained from a man aged 18 to 30 who had recovered from COVID-19. The chain links TRBV11-2 to TRBJ2-7; 9 bases fit TRBD1. The CDR3 reads CASSLSGWGDRASHEQYF. CDR3 bases: TGTGCCAGCAGCTTATCTGGGTGGGGGGACAGGGCTAGCCACGAGCAGTACTTC.